These T cell receptor beta chains were read from a single sample in a study of shared clonotypes between healthy human individuals. Generated by immunoSEQ multiplex PCR, the TCRdb table keeps only in-frame clones and is missing some. This sample carries around 560,000 clones, approximately 95% of them seen once, and the ten largest clones take 0.11%. The specimen sequenced was naive CD8+ T cells sorted from blood. The source is a woman aged 25 to 45 in good health. Each CDR3 is given with its conserved first and last residue. D genes are given only for firm matches. A clone size is listed for some rows: how often the clone was seen (once, few, many), or a class if it is expanded.

size	V	J	D	CDR3	DNA
NA	TRBV7-2	TRBJ2-2	NA	CASSLGYLTPATGELFF	TGTGCCAGCAGCTTAGGTTATCTAACGCCGGCCACCGGGGAGCTGTTTTTT
NA	TRBV7-2	TRBJ2-7	TRBD2	CASSLLSLYLTSEYEQYF	TGTGCCAGCAGCCTACTGAGCCTTTATTTAACTAGCGAGTACGAGCAGTACTTC
NA	TRBV27	TRBJ2-7	NA	CASSLSGLGAYEQYF	TGTGCCAGCAGTTTATCGGGGCTTGGGGCCTACGAGCAGTACTTC
NA	TRBV29-1	TRBJ2-1	NA	CSVEELEGYNEQFF	TGCAGCGTTGAAGAATTAGAAGGCTACAATGAGCAGTTCTTC
NA	TRBV28	TRBJ2-2	NA	CASSPPSENTGELFF	TGTGCCAGCAGTCCTCCTAGCGAGAACACCGGGGAGCTGTTTTTT
NA	TRBV4-2	TRBJ2-7	NA	CASSPESSYEQYF	TGTGCCAGCAGCCCGGAGAGCTCCTACGAGCAGTACTTC
NA	TRBV5-6	TRBJ2-4	NA	CASSFGGIAKNIQYF	TGTGCCAGCAGCTTTGGGGGTATAGCCAAAAACATTCAGTACTTC
NA	TRBV11-1	TRBJ2-1	NA	CASSLSPAGISYNEQFF	TGTGCCAGCAGCTTATCCCCCGCGGGAATTAGTTACAATGAGCAGTTCTTC
NA	TRBV19	TRBJ2-7	NA	CASSVGPGHEQYF	TGTGCCAGTAGTGTGGGCCCGGGCCACGAGCAGTACTTC
once	TRBV10-3	TRBJ2-7	NA	CAISEEGRAMSEQYF	TGTGCCATCAGTGAGGAGGGCAGGGCGATGTCCGAGCAGTACTTC
NA	TRBV13	TRBJ2-3	NA	CASSLGVRGGTDTQYF	TGTGCCAGCAGCTTAGGCGTCAGGGGTGGGACAGATACGCAGTATTTT
NA	TRBV6-1	TRBJ2-7	NA	CASNTGLVEQYF	TGTGCCAGCAATACAGGCCTTGTAGAGCAGTACTTC
NA	TRBV5-8	TRBJ2-2	TRBD2	CASSFAGEAEELFF	TGTGCCAGCAGCTTTGCGGGAGAGGCCGAGGAGCTGTTTTTT
NA	TRBV28	TRBJ1-5	TRBD1	CASSGGASNQPQHF	TGTGCCAGCTCAGGGGGTGCCTCCAATCAGCCCCAGCATTTT
NA	TRBV2	TRBJ2-7	TRBD1	CASSEPPGHFQQGDPYEQYF	TGTGCCAGCAGCGAGCCTCCCGGCCACTTCCAACAGGGGGACCCCTACGAGCAGTACTTC
NA	TRBV28	TRBJ2-3	TRBD1	CASSKRTGPRSEDTQYF	TGTGCCAGCAGCAAGCGGACAGGGCCAAGGAGTGAGGATACGCAGTATTTT